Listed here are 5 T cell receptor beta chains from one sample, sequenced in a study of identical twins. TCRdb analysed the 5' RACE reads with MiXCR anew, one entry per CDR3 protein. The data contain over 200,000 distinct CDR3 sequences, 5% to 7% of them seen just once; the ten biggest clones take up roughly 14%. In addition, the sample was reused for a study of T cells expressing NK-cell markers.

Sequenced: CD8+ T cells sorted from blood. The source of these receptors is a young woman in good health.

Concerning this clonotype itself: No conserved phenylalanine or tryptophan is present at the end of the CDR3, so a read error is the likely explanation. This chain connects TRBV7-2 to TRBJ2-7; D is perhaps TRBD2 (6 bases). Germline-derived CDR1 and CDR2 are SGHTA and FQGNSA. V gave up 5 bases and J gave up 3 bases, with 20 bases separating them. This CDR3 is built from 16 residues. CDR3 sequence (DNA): TGTGCCAGCAGCCATCTACCCGGGGGAGTGTTCTACGAGCAGTACCTC. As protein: CASSHLPGGVFYEQYL.

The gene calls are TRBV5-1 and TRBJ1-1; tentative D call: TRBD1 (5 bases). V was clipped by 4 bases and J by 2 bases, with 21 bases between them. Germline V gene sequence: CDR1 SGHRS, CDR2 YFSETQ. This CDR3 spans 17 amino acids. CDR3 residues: CASSLKKGELLNTEAFF. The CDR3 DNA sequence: TGCGCCAGCAGCCTAAAAAAAGGGGAACTCCTCAACACTGAAGCTTTCTTT.

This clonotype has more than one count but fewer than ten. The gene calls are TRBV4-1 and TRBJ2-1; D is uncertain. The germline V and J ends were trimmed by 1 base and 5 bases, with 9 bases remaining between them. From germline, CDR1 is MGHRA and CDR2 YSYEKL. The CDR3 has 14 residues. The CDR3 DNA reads TGCGCCAGCAGCCAAGGGACGAGAGACAATGAGCAGTTCTTC. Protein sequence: CASSQGTRDNEQFF.

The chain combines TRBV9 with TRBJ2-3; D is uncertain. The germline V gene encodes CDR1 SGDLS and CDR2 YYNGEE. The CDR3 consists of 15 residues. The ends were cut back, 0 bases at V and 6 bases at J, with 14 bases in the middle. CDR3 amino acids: CASSVVVGMGDTQYF. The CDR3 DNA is TGTGCCAGCAGCGTAGTGGTGGGCATGGGGGATACGCAGTATTTT.

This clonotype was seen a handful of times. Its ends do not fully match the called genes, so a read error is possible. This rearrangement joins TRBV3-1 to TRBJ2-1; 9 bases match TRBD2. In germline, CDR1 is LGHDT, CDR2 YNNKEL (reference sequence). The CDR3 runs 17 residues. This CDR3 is CACSKEVAGAPGSEQFF. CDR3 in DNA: TGTGCCTGCAGCAAGGAGGTAGCGGGGGCACCTGGTAGTGAGCAGTTCTTC.